The entry that follows covers one T cell receptor beta chain sequence. Each CDR3 protein gets one entry after TCRdb re-called the PCR reads with MiXCR. There are around 10,000 distinct CDR3 sequences in the sample; 45% to 50% occur only once, and over 9.5% lies in the top ten. Trimming took 3 bases from V and 11 from J, leaving 25 bases between them. CDR1 and CDR2 (germline): SGHVS, FNYEAQ. The CDR3 has 16 residues. These data are taken from a study of immune characterization of retroperitoneal liposarcoma. The chain employs TRBV7-6 and TRBJ2-5; TRBD2 might be the D (5 bases). The receptor comes from a female donor with retroperitoneal liposarcoma. Specimen: tumor tissue. The CDR3 region is CASSLTSGNTGNEQYF. In DNA form, the CDR3 reads TGTGCCAGCAGCTTGACCTCTGGGAATACGGGGAATGAGCAGTACTTC.